The next 14 T cell receptor beta chains were all read from a single sample in a study of T cells in Graves' hyperthyroidism and ophthalmopathy. Amplification of TCR beta CDR3 regions used RNA as the template. HTBI primers were employed in a first-round RT-PCR of the TCR CDR3. TCRdb used MiXCR to reprocess the multiplex PCR reads, holding one entry per CDR3 protein. The sample includes hundreds of thousands of distinct CDR3 sequences, under 60% of them seen just once. Source material: peripheral blood or thyroid tissue (not recorded which). The receptor set was obtained from a woman aged 18-29 years with Graves' hyperthyroidism.

This clonotype was counted ten times or more. The chain employs TRBV7-2 and TRBJ1-4; D is ambiguous. V was cut by 1 base and J by 8 bases, with 8 bases left in between. The CDR3 runs to 13 residues. The germline gives CDR1 SGHTA, CDR2 FQGNSA. The CDR3 region is CASSLVTSEKLFF. In DNA form, the CDR3 reads TGTGCCAGCAGCTTAGTGACAAGCGAAAAACTGTTTTTT.

In this sample, this clonotype turned up many times. V is TRBV25-1 and J is TRBJ1-4; possible D gene TRBD1, 5 bases. This CDR3 has 15 residues. Trimming pared 6 bases from V and 0 bases from J, leaving 11 bases between. CDR1 is MGHDK and CDR2 is SYGVNS in the germline V gene. CDR3 bases: TGTGCCAGCAGCCCCTGGGGCGCAACTAATGAAAAACTGTTTTTT. Translating it yields CASSPWGATNEKLFF. Full variable domain (missing parts from reference TRBV25-1 and TRBJ1-4): EADIYQTPRYLVIGTGKKITLECSQTMGHDKMYWYQQDPGMELHLIHYSYGVNSTEKGDLSSESTVSRIRTEHFPLTLESARPSHTSQYLCASSPWGATNEKLFFGSGTQLSVL.

The rearrangement joins TRBV5-1 to TRBJ1-4; no definite D call. CDR1 and CDR2 (germline): SGHRS, YFSETQ. The CDR3 sequence is 12 residues long. With 7 bases removed from V and 6 bases from J, the gap between germline ends came to 10 bases. CDR3: CASLAEDEKLFF. CDR3 DNA sequence: TGCGCCAGCCTAGCGGAGGATGAAAAACTGTTTTTT.

This clonotype was counted only a few times. The chain combines TRBV9 with TRBJ1-1; D is undetermined. There are 13 residues in the CDR3. The germline V gene has CDR1 SGDLS and CDR2 YYNGEE. Deletions cut 3 bases from V and 3 bases from J, with 9 bases between. CDR3 protein: CASSGPSDTEAFF. Here the CDR3 DNA reads TGTGCCAGCAGCGGCCCTTCGGACACTGAAGCTTTCTTT.

The V gene is TRBV2, the J gene TRBJ1-6, with 7 bases that match TRBD1. The germline V gene encodes CDR1 SNHLY and CDR2 FYNNEI. The CDR3 extends over 16 amino acids. V gave up 5 bases and J gave up 7 bases; unmatched junction bases: 11. The CDR3 DNA is TGTGCCAGCAGTAGAGGGACAGCGTGGTGGAATTCACCCCTCCACTTT. It encodes CASSRGTAWWNSPLHF.

This clonotype was detected only once. The chain employs TRBV25-1 and TRBJ2-6; TRBD1 might be the D (5 bases). This CDR3 has 16 amino acids. The germline V and J ends were trimmed by 5 bases and 0 bases, with 11 bases remaining between them. From germline, CDR1 is MGHDK and CDR2 SYGVNS. The CDR3 here is CASSLDTYSGANVLTF. The DNA of the CDR3 is TGTGCCAGCAGTTTGGACACTTACTCTGGGGCCAACGTCCTGACTTTC.

The V and J genes are TRBV5-1 and TRBJ2-2; the match to TRBD1 covers 7 bases. CDR3 length: 17 residues. Trimming at V came to 0 bases and at J to 1 base, leaving 6 bases not matched to a gene. Germline CDR1 is SGHRS and CDR2 is YFSETQ. In DNA form, the CDR3 reads TGCGCCAGCAGCTTGGCCTCCGGGACAGTGAACACCGGGGAGCTGTTTTTT. Its translation: CASSLASGTVNTGELFF.

This clonotype was counted between two and nine times. The chain has TRBV2 and TRBJ1-2, with D perhaps TRBD1 (5 bases). CDR1 and CDR2 from the germline V gene are SNHLY and FYNNEI. The CDR3 sequence is 14 residues long. With 5 bases removed from V and 0 bases from J, the gap between germline ends came to 10 bases. CDR3 sequence reads: CASSLWGSNYGYTF. CDR3 DNA sequence: TGTGCCAGCAGTTTATGGGGGTCTAACTATGGCTACACCTTC.

This clonotype was counted a single time. A read error may explain this, as a much larger clone is one base away. This chain connects TRBV24-1 to TRBJ2-7; D not certain. Germline-derived CDR1 and CDR2 are KGHDR and SFDVKD. This CDR3 contains 13 residues. The CDR3 coding sequence is TGTGCCACCAATGATTACCAGGCCCACGAGCAGTACTTC. Translating gives CATNDYQAHEQYF.

This clonotype was seen a few times. CDR3 coding DNA: TGTGCCACCAGCAGAGAGATCCGACAGGGTTACGAGCAGTACTTC. Its translation is CATSREIRQGYEQYF. V gene TRBV15 combines with J gene TRBJ2-7; 7 bases match TRBD1. Per the germline V gene, CDR1 is LNHNV and CDR2 is YYDKDF (reference sequence). The CDR3 is made up of 15 amino acids. V shed 0 bases and J 4 bases; nucleotides not matched to a gene: 6.

The chain uses TRBV11-1 and TRBJ2-7, with D perhaps assigned TRBD1 or TRBD2 (6 bases each). The CDR3 is made up of 14 amino acids. The V end lost 6 bases, the J end lost 1 base, and 13 bases lay between the germline ends. Germline V gene sequence: CDR1 SGHAT, CDR2 FQDESV (reference sequence). In DNA, the CDR3 is TGTGCCAGCAGTAAAGGGGGGCCTTCCTACGAGCAGTACTTC. It encodes CASSKGGPSYEQYF.

This clonotype has at least ten counts. The rearrangement links TRBV24-1 to TRBJ1-6; D unclear. V shed 5 bases and J shed 15 bases, with 13 bases lying between them. This CDR3 is built from 12 residues. CDR1 KGHDR and CDR2 SFDVKD come from the germline V gene. The CDR3 loop reads CATSAFSSDLHF. For the CDR3, the DNA is TGTGCCACCAGTGCTTTTAGTAGCGACCTCCACTTT.

Turning to this clonotype: A much larger clone lies a single base off, so this may be a read error. J is TRBJ1-1 and V is TRBV2; the match to TRBD1 covers 10 bases. V was clipped by 5 bases and J by 6 bases; unmatched bases: 9. This CDR3 has 15 residues. The germline V gene has CDR1 SNHLY and CDR2 FYNNEI. CDR3 nucleotides: TGTGCCAGCAGTTCCCCCGGACAGGGGGAGGCTGAAGCTTTCTTT. The encoded protein is CASSSPGQGEAEAFF.

The sample holds many counts of this clonotype. The chain uses TRBV7-8 and TRBJ2-5; 9 nucleotides align to TRBD2. Germline CDR1 is SGHVS and CDR2 is FQNEAQ. V lost 0 bases to trimming and J lost 3 bases; unmatched junction nucleotides: 8. This CDR3 comprises 17 residues. The CDR3 protein is CASSLAMGSGRKETQYF. CDR3 nucleotides: TGTGCCAGCAGCTTAGCGATGGGTAGCGGGAGAAAAGAGACCCAGTACTTC. The variable domain in full, with the rest retrieved from reference TRBV7-8 and TRBJ2-5, is GAGVSQSPRYKVAKRGQDVALRCDPISGHVSLFWYQQALGQGPEFLTYFQNEAQLDKSGLPSDRFFAERPEGSVSTLKIQRTQQEDSAVYLCASSLAMGSGRKETQYFGPGTRLLVL.